Given below is one T cell receptor (beta chain) in context. Its cognate antigen is unknown. The data stem from a study of graft-versus-host responses after intestinal transplantation. V lost 0 bases, J lost 3 bases, and 6 bases lay in between. CDR3 length: 13 residues. Germline V gives CDR1 SGDLS, CDR2 YYNGEE. Clones were sequenced by immunoSEQ multiplex PCR, and TCRdb holds only the in-frame ones, with some missing. The sample consists of 96,000 or so clones, roughly 90% of them appearing once. This clonotype originated in a human donor who received an intestinal transplant. The chain combines TRBV9 with TRBJ1-2; possible D gene TRBD1, 5 bases. The sample in question was unstimulated CD4+ T cells sorted from spleen or lymph node cells, obtained before intestinal transplant. The CDR3 sequence: CASSVGGDYGYTF. The CDR3 DNA follows: TGTGCCAGCAGCGTAGGGGGGGACTATGGCTACACCTTC.